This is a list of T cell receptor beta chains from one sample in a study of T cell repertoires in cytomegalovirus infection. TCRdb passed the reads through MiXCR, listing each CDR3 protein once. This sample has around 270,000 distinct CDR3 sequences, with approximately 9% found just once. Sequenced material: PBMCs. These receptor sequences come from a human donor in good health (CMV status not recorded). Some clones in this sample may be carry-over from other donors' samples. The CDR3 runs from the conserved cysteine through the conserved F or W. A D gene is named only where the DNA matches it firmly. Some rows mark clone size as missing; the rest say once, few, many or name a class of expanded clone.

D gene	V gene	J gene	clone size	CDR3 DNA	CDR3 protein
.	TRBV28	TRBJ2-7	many	TGTGCCAGCCTAAGGGGGGGCGAGCAGTACTTC	CASLRGGEQYF
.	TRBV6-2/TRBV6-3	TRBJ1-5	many	TGTGCCAGTCGGACCAGGGACCGGAGTCAGCCCCAGCATTTT	CASRTRDRSQPQHF
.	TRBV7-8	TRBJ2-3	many	TGTGCCAGCAGCAAACCAGACTACCGGGACCGGCTCACAGATACGCAGTATTTT	CASSKPDYRDRLTDTQYF
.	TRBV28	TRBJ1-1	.	TGTGCCAGCAGTTTATGGGGGGGATTGCCAGCTTTCTTT	CASSLWGGLPAFF
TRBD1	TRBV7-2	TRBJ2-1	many	TGTGCCAGCAGCGACGACAGGGGCAATGAGCAGTTCTTC	CASSDDRGNEQFF
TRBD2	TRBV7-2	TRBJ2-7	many	TGTGCCAGCAGCCCTAGCGGGGCGACCTACGAGCAGTACTTC	CASSPSGATYEQYF
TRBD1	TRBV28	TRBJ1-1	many	TGTGCCAGCAGTCTGACAGGGAGGCACACTGAAGCTTTCTTT	CASSLTGRHTEAFF
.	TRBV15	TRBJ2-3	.	TGTGCCACCAGCAGGATGGGCGAATCCACAGATACGCAGTATTTT	CATSRMGESTDTQYF
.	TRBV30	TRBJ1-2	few	TGTGCCTGGACCCGCCCAGGGGCGGACTACACCTTC	CAWTRPGADYTF
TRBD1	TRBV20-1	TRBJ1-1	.	TGCAGTGCTAGATTACCGGGACAGGGGAACACTGAAGCTTTCTTT	CSARLPGQGNTEAFF
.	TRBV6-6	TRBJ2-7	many	TGTGCCAGCAGTTACTCGGGTAGGGGCGCTTCCAGCTACGAGCAGTACTTC	CASSYSGRGASSYEQYF
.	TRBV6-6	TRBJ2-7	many	TGTGCCAGCACTTCACAGTCACGCTCCTACGAGCAGTACTTC	CASTSQSRSYEQYF
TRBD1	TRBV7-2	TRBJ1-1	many	TGTGCCAGCAGCTCGACAGGGATTGGTGAAGCTTTCTTT	CASSSTGIGEAFF
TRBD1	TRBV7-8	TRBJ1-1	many	TGTGCCAGCAGCCATAGGGACAGGGGGCGAGGTACTGAAGCTTTCTTT	CASSHRDRGRGTEAFF
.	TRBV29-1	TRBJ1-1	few	TGCAGCGTTGATGGGAAGACGGTTGAAGCTTTCTTT	CSVDGKTVEAFF
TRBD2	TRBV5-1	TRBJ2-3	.	TGCGCCAGCAGCCTCGCCGTGGGGACTAGAACTAGCACAGATACGCAGTATTTT	CASSLAVGTRTSTDTQYF
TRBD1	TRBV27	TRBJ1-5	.	TGTGCCAGCAGTTTGTATGCCGGGACAGGAAATCAGCCCCAGCATTTT	CASSLYAGTGNQPQHF
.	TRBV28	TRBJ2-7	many	TGTGCCACCGGGGACGGCCCCTACGAGCAGTACTTC	CATGDGPYEQYF
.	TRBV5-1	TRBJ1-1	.	TGCGCCAGCAGCCTCATGGGGCAAGGGACTGAAGCTTTCTTT	CASSLMGQGTEAFF
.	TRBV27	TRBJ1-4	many	TGTGCCAGCAGTTTAGGTCCAGCGCCTAGGGGAAAACTGTTTTTT	CASSLGPAPRGKLFF
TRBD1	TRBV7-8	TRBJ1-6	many	TGTGCCAGCAGACCGACAGGGGGCCGTGGGGTACCCCTCCACTTT	CASRPTGGRGVPLHF
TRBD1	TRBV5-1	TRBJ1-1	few	TGCGCCAGCAGCTTGGGTCAGGGGGCAGGTGAAGCTTTCTTT	CASSLGQGAGEAFF
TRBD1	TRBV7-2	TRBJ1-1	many	TGTGCCAGCCGGGGGGACAGAAGAATGAACACTGAAGCTTTCTTT	CASRGDRRMNTEAFF
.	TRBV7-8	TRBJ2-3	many	TGTGCCAGCAGCTCTCTTGGCGGGTACACAGATACGCAGTATTTT	CASSSLGGYTDTQYF
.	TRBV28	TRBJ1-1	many	TGTGCCAGCAGTTTATACGGGCAGACAGAAGCTTTCTTT	CASSLYGQTEAFF
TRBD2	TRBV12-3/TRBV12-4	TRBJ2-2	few	TGTGCCAGCAGTCTTCGGGGCGGGGGGGCCCGCGGGGAGCTGTTTTTT	CASSLRGGGARGELFF
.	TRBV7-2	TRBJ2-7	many	TGTGCCAGCAGCTCCAACTCCTACGAGCAGTACTTC	CASSSNSYEQYF
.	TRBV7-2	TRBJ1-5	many	TGTGCCAGCAGCATCCTCCCAGGGATAAGCAATCAGCCCCAGCATTTT	CASSILPGISNQPQHF
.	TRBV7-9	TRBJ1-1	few	TGTGCCAGCAGCTTGGGAGGGGATCGCACTGAAGCTTTCTTT	CASSLGGDRTEAFF
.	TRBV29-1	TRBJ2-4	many	TGCAGCGTTCAAGGGACACATGCCAAAAACATTCAGTACTTC	CSVQGTHAKNIQYF
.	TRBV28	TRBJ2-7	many	TGTGCTAGCCGAGGATGGGGATCCAGACGCCCGAGGCCCGAGCAGTACTTC	CASRGWGSRRPRPEQYF
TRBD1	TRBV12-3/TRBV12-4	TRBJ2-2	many	TGTGCCAGCAGCCGACAGGGCGCGAACACCGGGGAGCTGTTTTTT	CASSRQGANTGELFF
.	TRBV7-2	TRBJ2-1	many	TGTGCCAGCAGCTTAGAGCTCACGGGGGTCAATGAGCAGTTCTTC	CASSLELTGVNEQFF
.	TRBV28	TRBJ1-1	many	TGTGCCAGCAGTTTAGGCCCGGTCGTGAACACTGAAGCTTTCTTT	CASSLGPVVNTEAFF
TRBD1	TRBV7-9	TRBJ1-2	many	TGTGCCAGCAGCTTTACAGGGGGCGTTGGCTACACCTTC	CASSFTGGVGYTF
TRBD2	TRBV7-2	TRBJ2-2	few	TGTGCCAGCAGCCCGCGGGGGACGGCGAACACCGGGGAGCTGTTTTTT	CASSPRGTANTGELFF
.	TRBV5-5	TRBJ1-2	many	TGTGCCAGCAGCTTGCGGCGGGCAGACTATGGCTACACCTTC	CASSLRRADYGYTF
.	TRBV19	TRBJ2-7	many	TGTGCCAGTAGTATTACAGAGTACTCCTACGAGCAGTACTTC	CASSITEYSYEQYF
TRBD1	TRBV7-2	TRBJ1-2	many	TGTGCCAGCAGCCCTTCGACAGGGCCTAACTATGGCTACACCTTC	CASSPSTGPNYGYTF
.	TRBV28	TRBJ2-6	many	TGTGCCAGCAGTTTCTCCTCGATGTCTGGGGCCAACGTCCTGACTTTC	CASSFSSMSGANVLTF
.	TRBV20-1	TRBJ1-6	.	TGCAGTGTTTCCCGGGACAATAATTCACCCCTCCACTTT	CSVSRDNNSPLHF
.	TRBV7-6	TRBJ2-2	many	TGTGCCAGCAGCTTAAACGAACTGGGGACCGGGGAGCTGTTTTTT	CASSLNELGTGELFF
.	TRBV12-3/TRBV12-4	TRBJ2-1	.	TGTGCCAGCAGTTTTAACCGTGACAATGAGCAGTTCTTC	CASSFNRDNEQFF
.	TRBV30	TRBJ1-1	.	TGTGCCTGGAGTCCGTGGCAGGCGAACACTGAAGCTTTCTTT	CAWSPWQANTEAFF
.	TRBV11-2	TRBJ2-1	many	TGTGCCAGCAGCTTAGTTGGGCAGAATGAGCAGTTCTTC	CASSLVGQNEQFF
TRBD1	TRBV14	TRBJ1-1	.	TGTGCCAGCAGCCTCGCGGGACAGAGGAACACTGAAGCTTTCTTT	CASSLAGQRNTEAFF
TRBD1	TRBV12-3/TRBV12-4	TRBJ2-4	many	TGTGCCAGCAGTCTCCGTTTGGTCTTCCGGATCCCGGACAGGGCAGCCAAAAACATTCAGTACTTC	CASSLRLVFRIPDRAAKNIQYF
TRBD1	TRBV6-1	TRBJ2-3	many	TGTGCCAGCAGTGAAAGAGGGGGCCCAGATACGCAGTATTTT	CASSERGGPDTQYF
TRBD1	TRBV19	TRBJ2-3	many	TGTGCCAGTAGCCGCGACAGGGTGAATGGAGATACGCAGTATTTT	CASSRDRVNGDTQYF
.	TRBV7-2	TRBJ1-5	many	TGTGCCAGCAGCTTGATACCGAATCAGCCCCAGCATTTT	CASSLIPNQPQHF
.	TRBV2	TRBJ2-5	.	TGTGCCAGCACCGTGAGGATCCAAGAGACCCAGTACTTC	CASTVRIQETQYF